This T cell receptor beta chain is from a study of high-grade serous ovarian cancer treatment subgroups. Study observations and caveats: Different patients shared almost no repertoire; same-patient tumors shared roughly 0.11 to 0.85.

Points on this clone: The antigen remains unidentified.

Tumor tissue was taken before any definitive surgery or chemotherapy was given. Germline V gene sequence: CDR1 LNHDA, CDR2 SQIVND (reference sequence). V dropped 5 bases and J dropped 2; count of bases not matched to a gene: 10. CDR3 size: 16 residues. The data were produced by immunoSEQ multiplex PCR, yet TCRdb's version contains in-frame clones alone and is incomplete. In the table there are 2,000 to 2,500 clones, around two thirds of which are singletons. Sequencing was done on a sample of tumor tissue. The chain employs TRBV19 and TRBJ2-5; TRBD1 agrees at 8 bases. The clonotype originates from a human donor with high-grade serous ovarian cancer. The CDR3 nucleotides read TGTGCCAGTAGTCCCCTGCAGGGGGCGACTCAAGAGACCCAGTACTTC. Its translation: CASSPLQGATQETQYF.